These T cell receptor beta chains were read from a single sample in a study of blood T cell repertoires in COVID-19. Profiled with immunoSEQ multiplex PCR; TCRdb holds only in-frame clones, not every one. The repertoire has roughly 410,000 clones, approximately 89% of them found once; the top ten carry approximately 1.5%. Material for sequencing was peripheral blood. The receptors derive from a woman aged 40 to 49 with COVID-19, enrolled during active disease. Each CDR3 is given with its conserved first and last residue. A D gene is named only where the DNA matches it firmly. The size of a clone is reported for some rows only, either as once, few or many, or as a class for expanded clones.

J gene | clone size | CDR3 length | D gene | V gene | CDR3 DNA | CDR3 protein
TRBJ2-7 | - | 13 | - | TRBV6-6 | TGTGCCAGCAACATGGCGGTCCTCTACGAGCAGTACTTC | CASNMAVLYEQYF
TRBJ2-4 | - | 16 | TRBD2 | TRBV19 | TGTGCCAGTAGTATAGCGGGGGGACCAGCCAAAAACATTCAGTACTTC | CASSIAGGPAKNIQYF
TRBJ2-5 | - | 13 | - | TRBV4-1 | TGCGCCAGCAGCCTCCTGGACATAGAGACCCAGTACTTC | CASSLLDIETQYF
TRBJ1-2 | - | 18 | TRBD1 | TRBV7-8 | TGTGCCAGCAGCCTATCCCGGGACAGAGGCCATATCGGGTATGGCTACACCTTC | CASSLSRDRGHIGYGYTF
TRBJ1-1 | - | 14 | - | TRBV10-3 | TGTGCCATCAGTGAGTCGGGCAGCCGGAGGGAAGCTTTCTTT | CAISESGSRREAFF
TRBJ2-1 | - | 15 | - | TRBV5-6 | TGTGCCAGCAGCTTGAGCGGGTTCTCCTACAATGAGCAGTTCTTC | CASSLSGFSYNEQFF
TRBJ2-1 | - | 16 | TRBD1 | TRBV28 | TGTGCCAGCAGTTTTACCGGGACAGGGGGATACAATGAGCAGTTCTTC | CASSFTGTGGYNEQFF
TRBJ1-6 | once | 17 | - | TRBV27 | TGTGCCAGCAGTCCTCGGGAACATAGCTCCTATAATTCACCCCTCCACTTT | CASSPREHSSYNSPLHF
TRBJ1-1 | - | 15 | - | TRBV27 | TGTGCCAGCAGACAATGGGGGGACGGGAACACTGAAGCTTTCTTT | CASRQWGDGNTEAFF
TRBJ2-7 | once | 15 | - | TRBV7-2 | TGTGCCAGCAGCCCAGAAATGCCTCCTACTAGAGAGCAGTACTTC | CASSPEMPPTREQYF
TRBJ2-4 | - | 18 | TRBD2 | TRBV19 | TGTGCCAGTAGTCCTAGCGGGTACAACGCAGTAGCCAAAAACATTCAGTACTTC | CASSPSGYNAVAKNIQYF
TRBJ2-7 | few | 14 | - | TRBV27 | TGTGCCAGCAGTTTAAAGACAAACCTATACGAGCAGTACTTC | CASSLKTNLYEQYF
TRBJ1-1 | - | 15 | - | TRBV6-5 | TGTGCCAGCAGTTCCACGTCAGGTGGGTACACTGAAGCTTTCTTT | CASSSTSGGYTEAFF
TRBJ1-6 | once | 15 | TRBD1 | TRBV7-9 | TGTGCCAGCAGCCCCCCGACAGGGTTGGGTTCACCCCTCCACTTT | CASSPPTGLGSPLHF
TRBJ1-5 | - | 17 | - | TRBV5-8 | TGTGCCAGCAGCTTGTCACGGGACTTCGGGGGGCGTCAGCCCCAGCATTTT | CASSLSRDFGGRQPQHF
TRBJ1-5 | - | 15 | - | TRBV19 | TGTGCCAGTAGTATAGGACAGCCTCTCAATCAGCCCCAGCATTTT | CASSIGQPLNQPQHF
TRBJ1-4 | - | 15 | - | TRBV27 | TGTGCCAGCAGTTTATTCCCAGAGAGAGGTGAAAAACTGTTTTTT | CASSLFPERGEKLFF
TRBJ1-1 | - | 15 | - | TRBV2 | TGTGCCAGCAGGCTTCATGGTCAGGGTTCCGATGAAGCTTTCTTT | CASRLHGQGSDEAFF
TRBJ2-7 | - | 16 | TRBD1 | TRBV14 | TGTGCCAGCAGCACGAACGCGGGACAGGTATTCTACGAGCAGTACTTC | CASSTNAGQVFYEQYF
TRBJ1-1 | - | 14 | - | TRBV2 | TGTGCCAGTAATCCATCTGGGGCGAACACTGAAGCTTTCTTT | CASNPSGANTEAFF
TRBJ1-1 | - | 14 | TRBD1 | TRBV10-3 | TGTGCCACCCAGGGGGAAGTGGCAAACACTGAAGCTTTCTTT | CATQGEVANTEAFF
TRBJ2-6 | few | 15 | - | TRBV10-3 | TGTGCCATCAGGGACAGTCACTCTGGGGCCAACGTCCTGACTTTC | CAIRDSHSGANVLTF
TRBJ2-7 | - | 15 | - | TRBV7-2 | TGTGCCAGCAGCACCGGACTTCTGAGCTCCTACGAGCAGTACTTC | CASSTGLLSSYEQYF
TRBJ2-1 | - | 14 | TRBD2 | TRBV5-1 | TGCGCCAGCAGCTTGGACGGGGGGGCGGATGAGCAGTTCTTC | CASSLDGGADEQFF
TRBJ2-7 | - | 18 | TRBD2 | TRBV19 | TGTGCCAGTAGTAAGGGACTAGCGGGGGGTCGGAGCTCCTACGAGCAGTACTTC | CASSKGLAGGRSSYEQYF
TRBJ2-3 | - | 15 | TRBD2 | TRBV3-1/TRBV3-2 | TGTGCCAGCAGCCAAGAGACGCGGGGGGGAGATACGCAGTATTTT | CASSQETRGGDTQYF
TRBJ1-1 | once | 15 | TRBD1 | TRBV28 | TGTGCCAGCAGTTCCAACAGGGGGCGGTCCACTGAAGCTTTCTTT | CASSSNRGRSTEAFF
TRBJ2-1 | - | 16 | TRBD1 | TRBV13 | TGTGCCAGCAGCTTCACGGGACAGGGAACCTACAATGAGCAGTTCTTC | CASSFTGQGTYNEQFF
TRBJ1-5 | once | 17 | - | TRBV20-1 | TGCAGTGCTAGTCCCCCCGCAAAGGCAGGGATCACTCAGCCCCAGCATTTT | CSASPPAKAGITQPQHF
TRBJ2-1 | - | 14 | TRBD2 | TRBV29-1 | TGCAGCGTTGAGGGAGGGAGCGCCTACAATGAGCAGTTCTTC | CSVEGGSAYNEQFF
TRBJ2-3 | - | 15 | - | TRBV5-1 | TGCGCCAGCTGTTCCGGGACTCCCGCAGTGGATACGCAGTATTTT | CASCSGTPAVDTQYF
TRBJ2-7 | once | 14 | TRBD2 | TRBV28 | TGTGCCAGCAGCCCCGGGGGGGACCTCTACGAGCAGTACTTC | CASSPGGDLYEQYF
TRBJ1-1 | - | 17 | TRBD1 | TRBV5-1 | TGCGCCAGCAGCTTGGAGGGGACAGGGTTAGGGGGCACTGAAGCTTTCTTT | CASSLEGTGLGGTEAFF
TRBJ2-7 | - | 12 | - | TRBV19 | TGTGCCAGTAGTTCAAGAGGGGGCGAGCAGTACTTC | CASSSRGGEQYF
TRBJ1-1 | - | 11 | - | TRBV12-3/TRBV12-4 | TGTGCCAGCACCGGTTACCTTGGAGCTTTCTTT | CASTGYLGAFF
TRBJ1-2 | - | 15 | - | TRBV11-2 | TGTGCCAGCAGCCCCCTAGAGGGTCGGGACTATGGCTACACCTTC | CASSPLEGRDYGYTF
TRBJ1-6 | - | 15 | TRBD1 | TRBV5-4 | TGTGCCAGCAGCTCGAGCCAGGGGGCGCCTAAGGCCCTCCACTTT | CASSSSQGAPKALHF
TRBJ1-1 | - | 13 | - | TRBV4-2 | TGTGCCAGCAGCCAAACACAGGAAAGAGGAGCTTTCTTT | CASSQTQERGAFF
TRBJ2-7 | many | 17 | TRBD1 | TRBV19 | TGTGCCAGTAGTATAGAAGCGGGACAGGGGCCCACCTACGAGCAGTACTTC | CASSIEAGQGPTYEQYF
TRBJ2-5 | - | 13 | - | TRBV28 | TGTGCCAGCAGTTTACTGGAGGAAGAGACCCAGTACTTC | CASSLLEEETQYF
TRBJ1-2 | - | 16 | - | TRBV24-1 | TGTGCCACCAGTGACTTGGGGGCGGAAGGGAACTATGGCTACACCTTC | CATSDLGAEGNYGYTF
TRBJ1-2 | - | 16 | - | TRBV6-2/TRBV6-3 | TGTGCCAGCAGCAAAAGTCGACTAAACTCTAACTATGGCTACACCTTC | CASSKSRLNSNYGYTF
TRBJ1-1 | - | 14 | - | TRBV27 | TGTGCCAGCAGTAATCCTAGGGGTAACACTGAAGCTTTCTTT | CASSNPRGNTEAFF
TRBJ1-1 | - | 12 | - | TRBV5-1 | TGCGCAGTGTGGCAGGAGAACACTGAAGCTTTCTTT | CAVWQENTEAFF
TRBJ1-2 | - | 15 | TRBD1 | TRBV19 | TGTGCCAGTAGCCAAAGGACAGGTGGGAACTATGGCTACACCTTC | CASSQRTGGNYGYTF
TRBJ2-1 | - | 15 | - | TRBV28 | TGTGCCAGCAGTTTACCGCAGGCCCGTAGTAATGAGCAGTTCTTC | CASSLPQARSNEQFF
TRBJ1-5 | - | 16 | TRBD1 | TRBV7-9 | TGTGCCAGCAGCTCTACAGGGGGAGGGAGCAATCAGCCCCAGCATTTT | CASSSTGGGSNQPQHF
TRBJ2-5 | - | 13 | TRBD1 | TRBV10-3 | TGTGCCATCAGCGACAGGGCACAAGAGACCCAGTACTTC | CAISDRAQETQYF
TRBJ2-7 | - | 15 | TRBD2 | TRBV7-6 | TGTGCCAGCAGCAAATCTAGCGGAGGCTCCTACGAGCAGTACTTC | CASSKSSGGSYEQYF
TRBJ1-2 | once | 15 | - | TRBV6-5 | TGTGCCAGCAGACGACAGGTCTCCGAGGGCTATGGCTACACCTTC | CASRRQVSEGYGYTF
TRBJ2-5 | once | 14 | TRBD2 | TRBV29-1 | TGCAGCGTTGACCGGGGGGGGGCTGGTGAGACCCAGTACTTC | CSVDRGGAGETQYF
TRBJ2-1 | once | 11 | - | TRBV20-1 | TGCAGTGCTAGAGCGGACAATGAGCAGTTCTTC | CSARADNEQFF
TRBJ2-2 | - | 18 | TRBD2 | TRBV5-1 | TGCGCCAGCAGCGTAAGGCCGGGACTAGCCGTCGGCACCGGGGAGCTGTTTTTT | CASSVRPGLAVGTGELFF
TRBJ1-2 | - | 15 | TRBD1 | TRBV27 | TGTGCCAGCAGTTCCTTGACAGGGGTGGACTATGGCTACACCTTC | CASSSLTGVDYGYTF
TRBJ1-4 | - | 14 | TRBD1 | TRBV25-1 | TGTGCCAGCAGGGACCGGGACAGGGGTGAAAAACTGTTTTTT | CASRDRDRGEKLFF
TRBJ2-3 | - | 12 | - | TRBV11-1 | TGTGCCAGCAGCTTAGCCGGACTAACGCAGTATTTT | CASSLAGLTQYF
TRBJ2-2 | few | 19 | TRBD1 | TRBV27 | TGTGCCAGCAGTTTCCGAACGGCCGGGACAGGGGGTCTCACCGGGGAGCTGTTTTTT | CASSFRTAGTGGLTGELFF
TRBJ1-1 | - | 17 | TRBD1 | TRBV9 | TGTGCCAGCAGCGTAGGGTTCGACAGGGGGGGGTCCTACGAAGCTTTCTTT | CASSVGFDRGGSYEAFF